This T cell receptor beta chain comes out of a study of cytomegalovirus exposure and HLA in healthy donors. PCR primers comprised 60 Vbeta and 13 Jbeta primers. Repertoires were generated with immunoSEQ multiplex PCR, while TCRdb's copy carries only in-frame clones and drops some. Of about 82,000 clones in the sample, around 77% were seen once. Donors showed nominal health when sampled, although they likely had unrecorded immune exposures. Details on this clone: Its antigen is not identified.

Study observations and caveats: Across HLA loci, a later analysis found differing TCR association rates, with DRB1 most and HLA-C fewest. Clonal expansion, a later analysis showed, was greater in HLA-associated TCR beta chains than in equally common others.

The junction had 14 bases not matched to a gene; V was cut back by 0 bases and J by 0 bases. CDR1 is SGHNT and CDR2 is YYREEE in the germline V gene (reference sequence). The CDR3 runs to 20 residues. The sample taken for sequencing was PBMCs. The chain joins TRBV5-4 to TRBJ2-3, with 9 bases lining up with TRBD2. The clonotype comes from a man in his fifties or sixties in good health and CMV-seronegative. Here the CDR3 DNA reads TGTGCCAGCAGCTTGGGATCGCGGTTAAGTAGCGGGGGAAGCACAGATACGCAGTATTTT. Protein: CASSLGSRLSSGGSTDTQYF.